The entry that follows covers one T cell receptor beta chain sequence. Its antigen is as yet unknown. This sample was included in a study of blood T cells in healthy people across ages. Study-wide results and limits: TCR beta diversity, measured per million T cells, fell in a roughly linear way with age.

Per individual sample, total RNA of at least 5 micrograms was extracted. A second PCR of roughly 7 to 11 cycles used a sample-barcoded 5' primer and a J-beta primer mix. MiXCR, run by TCRdb on the 5' RACE reads, gives a single entry per CDR3 protein. This sample has hundreds of thousands of distinct CDR3 sequences; roughly 56% occur once, and the top ten carry under 30%. This TCR derives from a man aged 35 to 55 in good health. The specimen was blood.

The CDR3 is CATRRVRRQNYGYTF. For the CDR3, the DNA is TGTGCCACCAGGAGGGTCCGACGCCAGAACTATGGCTACACCTTC. The chain carries TRBV10-3 and TRBJ1-2, with D unresolved. V was pared by 10 bases and J by 2 bases, with 20 bases between. The CDR3 spans 15 residues. Germline CDR1 reads ENHRY; CDR2 reads SYGVKD.